The T cell receptor beta chain described here comes from a study of PD-L1 blockade in urothelial cancer. V gave up 8 bases and J gave up 7 bases; unmatched junction bases: 7. Germline CDR1 reads LNHDA; CDR2 reads SQIVND (reference sequence). The CDR3 consists of 13 residues. Data came from immunoSEQ multiplex PCR; TCRdb stores just in-frame clones and leaves some out. Of more than 75,000 clones listed, more than 85% were seen once; the top ten hold 7.5% to 10%. The sample was PBMCs, taken around atezolizumab (anti-PD-L1) treatment. This rearrangement joins TRBV19 to TRBJ1-3, with 8 positions matching TRBD1. The TCR sequence derives from a man aged 55 to 69 with urothelial cancer. The CDR3: CASRRTGSNTIYF. The CDR3 DNA is TGTGCCAGTCGCCGGACAGGGAGTAACACCATATATTTT.